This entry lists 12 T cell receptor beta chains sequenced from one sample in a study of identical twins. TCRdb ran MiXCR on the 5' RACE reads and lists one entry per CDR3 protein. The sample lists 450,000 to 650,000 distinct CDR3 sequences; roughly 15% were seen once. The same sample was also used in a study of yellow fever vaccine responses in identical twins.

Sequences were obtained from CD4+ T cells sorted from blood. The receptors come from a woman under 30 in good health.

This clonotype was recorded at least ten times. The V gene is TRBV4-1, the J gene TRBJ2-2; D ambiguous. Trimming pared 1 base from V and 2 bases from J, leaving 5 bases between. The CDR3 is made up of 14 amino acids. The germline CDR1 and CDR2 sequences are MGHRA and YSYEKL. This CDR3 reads CASSQGLNTGELFF. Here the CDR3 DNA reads TGCGCCAGCAGCCAAGGACTTAACACCGGGGAGCTGTTTTTT.

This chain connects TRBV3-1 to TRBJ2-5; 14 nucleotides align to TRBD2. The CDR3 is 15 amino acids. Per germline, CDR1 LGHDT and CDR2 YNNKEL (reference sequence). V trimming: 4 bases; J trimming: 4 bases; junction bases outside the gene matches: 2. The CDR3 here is CASSRLAGGPETQYF. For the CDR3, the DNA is TGTGCCAGCAGCCGACTAGCGGGGGGGCCAGAGACCCAGTACTTC.

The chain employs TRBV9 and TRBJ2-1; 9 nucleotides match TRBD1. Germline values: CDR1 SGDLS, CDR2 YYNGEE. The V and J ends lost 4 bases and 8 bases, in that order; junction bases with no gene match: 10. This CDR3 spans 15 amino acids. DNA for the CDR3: TGTGCCAGCAGCCCTCGACAGGGGGAATTCGATGAGCAGTTCTTC. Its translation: CASSPRQGEFDEQFF.

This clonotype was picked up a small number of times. The CDR3 region has the DNA TGTGCCAGCAGTGAAATCGGTACGCAGTATTTT. Its translation: CASSEIGTQYF. The chain combines TRBV6-1 with TRBJ2-3; no reliable D call. In germline, CDR1 is MNHNS, CDR2 SASEGT. This CDR3 has 11 residues. V was pared by 2 bases and J by 8 bases, with 5 bases between.

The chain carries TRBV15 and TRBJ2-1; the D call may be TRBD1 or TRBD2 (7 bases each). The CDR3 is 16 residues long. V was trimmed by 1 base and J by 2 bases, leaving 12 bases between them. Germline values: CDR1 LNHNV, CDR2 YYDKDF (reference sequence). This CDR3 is CATSRVSGGAYNEQFF. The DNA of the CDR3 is TGTGCCACCAGCAGAGTTTCAGGGGGGGCCTACAATGAGCAGTTCTTC.

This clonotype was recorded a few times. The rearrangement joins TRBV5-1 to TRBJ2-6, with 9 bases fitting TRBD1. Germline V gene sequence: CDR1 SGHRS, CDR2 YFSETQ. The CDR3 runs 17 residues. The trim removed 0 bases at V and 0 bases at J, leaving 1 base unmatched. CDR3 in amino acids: CASSLVGQGSGANVLTF. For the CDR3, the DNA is TGCGCCAGCAGCTTGGTGGGACAGGGCTCTGGGGCCAACGTCCTGACTTTC.

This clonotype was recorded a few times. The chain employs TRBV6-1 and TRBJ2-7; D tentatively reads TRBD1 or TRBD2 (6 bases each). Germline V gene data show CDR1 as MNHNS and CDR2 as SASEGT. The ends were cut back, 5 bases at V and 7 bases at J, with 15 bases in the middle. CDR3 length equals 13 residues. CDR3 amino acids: CASSRPGASEQYV. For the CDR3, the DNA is TGTGCCAGCAGTAGGCCGGGGGCAAGTGAGCAGTACGTC.

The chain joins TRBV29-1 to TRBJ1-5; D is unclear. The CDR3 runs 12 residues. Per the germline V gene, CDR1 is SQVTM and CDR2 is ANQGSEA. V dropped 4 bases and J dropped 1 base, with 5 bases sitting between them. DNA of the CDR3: TGCAGCGTTGGTAGCAGCAATCAGCCCCAGCATTTT. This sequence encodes CSVGSSNQPQHF.

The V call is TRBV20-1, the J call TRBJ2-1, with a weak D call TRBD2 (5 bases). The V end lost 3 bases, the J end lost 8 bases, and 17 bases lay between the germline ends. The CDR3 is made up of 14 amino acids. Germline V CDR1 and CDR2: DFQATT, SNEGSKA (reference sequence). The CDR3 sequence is CSASPPVGVDEQFF. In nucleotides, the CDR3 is TGCAGTGCTAGTCCCCCGGTCGGGGTAGATGAGCAGTTCTTC.

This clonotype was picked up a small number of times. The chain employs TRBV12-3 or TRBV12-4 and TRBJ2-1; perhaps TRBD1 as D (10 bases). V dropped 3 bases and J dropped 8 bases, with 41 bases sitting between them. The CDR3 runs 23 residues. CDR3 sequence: CASSFNRDRGFQNGLAGFDEQFF. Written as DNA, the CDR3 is TGTGCCAGCAGTTTTAACCGGGACAGGGGTTTCCAGAACGGGCTAGCGGGATTCGATGAGCAGTTCTTC.

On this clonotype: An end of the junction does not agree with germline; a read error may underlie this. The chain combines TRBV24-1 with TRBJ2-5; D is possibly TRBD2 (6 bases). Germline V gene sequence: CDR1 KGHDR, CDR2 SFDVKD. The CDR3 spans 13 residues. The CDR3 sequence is CATSGLGGVSQYF. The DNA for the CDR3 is TGTGCCACCAGTGGTTTGGGCGGGGTGTCCCAGTACTTC.

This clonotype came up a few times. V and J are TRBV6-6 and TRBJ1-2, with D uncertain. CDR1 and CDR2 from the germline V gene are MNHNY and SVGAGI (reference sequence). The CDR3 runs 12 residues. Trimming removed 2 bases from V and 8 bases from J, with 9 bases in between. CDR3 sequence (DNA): TGTGCCAGCAGTTACGTTGGGAGGGGCTACACCTTC. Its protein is CASSYVGRGYTF.